These T cell receptor beta chains were read from a single sample in a study of Ad26.COV2.S vaccination and SARS-CoV-2 variants. TCRdb keeps only in-frame clones here, not all; method: immunoSEQ multiplex PCR. The table shows around 140,000 clones, with about nine tenths occurring only once. Sequencing used peripheral blood, obtained after recovery from COVID-19. These TCRs come from a human donor who had recovered from COVID-19. CDR3s include the opening cysteine and the closing phenylalanine or tryptophan. The order of the fields is J gene, V gene, D gene, CDR3 length, clone size, CDR3 protein, CDR3 DNA. D genes are given only for firm matches. Some rows mark clone size as missing; the rest say once, few, many or name a class of expanded clone.

J gene: TRBJ2-3
V gene: TRBV21-1
D gene: NA
CDR3 length: 15
clone size: once
CDR3 protein: CASSRSQGWTDTQYF
CDR3 DNA: TGTGCCAGCAGCAGGTCGCAGGGATGGACAGATACGCAGTATTTT

J gene: TRBJ2-3
V gene: TRBV6-2/TRBV6-3
D gene: TRBD2
CDR3 length: 17
clone size: once
CDR3 protein: CASSYCGCGGSTDTQYF
CDR3 DNA: TGTGCCAGCAGTTACTGTGGGTGCGGGGGTTCCACAGATACGCAGTATTTT

J gene: TRBJ1-1
V gene: TRBV28
D gene: NA
CDR3 length: 15
clone size: NA
CDR3 protein: CASSRPTVMNTEAFF
CDR3 DNA: TGTGCCAGCAGCCGCCCGACAGTTATGAACACTGAAGCTTTCTTT

J gene: TRBJ2-2
V gene: TRBV5-6
D gene: NA
CDR3 length: 17
clone size: NA
CDR3 protein: CASSPYLANPSTGELFF
CDR3 DNA: TGTGCCAGCAGCCCTTACCTAGCGAACCCGAGCACCGGGGAGCTGTTTTTT

J gene: TRBJ2-7
V gene: TRBV30
D gene: TRBD1
CDR3 length: 13
clone size: NA
CDR3 protein: CAWSPGQGPEQYF
CDR3 DNA: TGTGCCTGGAGTCCCGGACAGGGGCCCGAGCAGTACTTC

J gene: TRBJ1-2
V gene: TRBV2
D gene: NA
CDR3 length: 13
clone size: once
CDR3 protein: CASSPDPNYGYTF
CDR3 DNA: TGTGCCAGCTCCCCGGACCCGAACTATGGCTACACCTTC

J gene: TRBJ1-3
V gene: TRBV7-9
D gene: NA
CDR3 length: 14
clone size: NA
CDR3 protein: CAIGGQGPGNTIYF
CDR3 DNA: TGTGCCATTGGGGGGCAGGGACCTGGAAACACCATATATTTT

J gene: TRBJ2-2
V gene: TRBV27
D gene: NA
CDR3 length: 13
clone size: NA
CDR3 protein: CASSGQITGELFF
CDR3 DNA: TGTGCCAGCAGTGGACAGATAACCGGGGAGCTGTTTTTT

J gene: TRBJ2-3
V gene: TRBV5-4
D gene: TRBD2
CDR3 length: 16
clone size: NA
CDR3 protein: CASSSRTSGGSDTQYF
CDR3 DNA: TGTGCCAGCAGCTCGAGGACTAGCGGGGGATCCGATACGCAGTATTTT

J gene: TRBJ1-1
V gene: TRBV6-6
D gene: NA
CDR3 length: 15
clone size: NA
CDR3 protein: CASSYSTPQGTEAFF
CDR3 DNA: TGTGCCAGCAGTTACTCGACCCCCCAAGGCACTGAAGCTTTCTTT

J gene: TRBJ2-3
V gene: TRBV10-1
D gene: NA
CDR3 length: 15
clone size: NA
CDR3 protein: CASSEAGRVADTQYF
CDR3 DNA: TGCGCCAGCAGTGAGGCAGGCCGTGTGGCAGATACGCAGTATTTT

J gene: TRBJ2-2
V gene: TRBV5-4
D gene: TRBD2
CDR3 length: 16
clone size: NA
CDR3 protein: CASSSQRGGPNGELFF
CDR3 DNA: TGTGCCAGCAGCAGCCAGCGGGGGGGGCCCAACGGGGAGCTGTTTTTT

J gene: TRBJ2-1
V gene: TRBV7-8
D gene: TRBD1
CDR3 length: 16
clone size: NA
CDR3 protein: CASSLSHAGGYNEQFF
CDR3 DNA: TGTGCCAGCAGCTTATCCCATGCAGGGGGCTACAATGAGCAGTTCTTC

J gene: TRBJ1-1
V gene: TRBV6-5
D gene: TRBD1
CDR3 length: 13
clone size: few
CDR3 protein: CASSSDRTTEAFF
CDR3 DNA: TGTGCCAGCAGCTCGGACAGGACCACTGAAGCTTTCTTT

J gene: TRBJ2-7
V gene: TRBV7-2
D gene: NA
CDR3 length: 14
clone size: NA
CDR3 protein: CASSLSRTSPQQYF
CDR3 DNA: TGTGCCAGCAGCTTATCGAGAACCTCCCCTCAGCAGTACTTC

J gene: TRBJ2-1
V gene: TRBV30
D gene: NA
CDR3 length: 13
clone size: NA
CDR3 protein: CAWSVRSGNEQFF
CDR3 DNA: TGTGCCTGGAGTGTAAGGTCGGGCAATGAGCAGTTCTTC

J gene: TRBJ1-1
V gene: TRBV9
D gene: TRBD1
CDR3 length: 13
clone size: NA
CDR3 protein: CASSESGTGEAFF
CDR3 DNA: TGTGCCAGCAGCGAGTCAGGGACAGGGGAAGCTTTCTTT

J gene: TRBJ2-2
V gene: TRBV3-1/TRBV3-2
D gene: NA
CDR3 length: 16
clone size: NA
CDR3 protein: CASSQVLDPMAGELFF
CDR3 DNA: TGTGCCAGCAGCCAAGTCCTAGACCCGATGGCCGGGGAGCTGTTTTTT

J gene: TRBJ2-5
V gene: TRBV7-2
D gene: NA
CDR3 length: 16
clone size: NA
CDR3 protein: CASSLDSAGEGETQYF
CDR3 DNA: TGTGCCAGCAGCTTAGATTCGGCAGGGGAAGGGGAGACCCAGTACTTC

J gene: TRBJ2-7
V gene: TRBV15
D gene: NA
CDR3 length: 15
clone size: NA
CDR3 protein: CATSRDRVSSYEQYF
CDR3 DNA: TGTGCCACCAGCAGAGACAGGGTGAGCTCCTACGAGCAGTACTTC

J gene: TRBJ1-2
V gene: TRBV2
D gene: NA
CDR3 length: 13
clone size: NA
CDR3 protein: CASSGNGNYGYTF
CDR3 DNA: TGTGCCAGCAGTGGTAACGGAAACTATGGCTACACCTTC

J gene: TRBJ1-3
V gene: TRBV4-1
D gene: NA
CDR3 length: 18
clone size: few
CDR3 protein: CASSQPVRGPGSGNTIYF
CDR3 DNA: TGCGCCAGCAGCCAACCCGTGAGGGGCCCAGGCTCTGGAAACACCATATATTTT

J gene: TRBJ2-2
V gene: TRBV2
D gene: TRBD1
CDR3 length: 13
clone size: NA
CDR3 protein: CASRQGRNGELFF
CDR3 DNA: TGTGCCAGCAGACAGGGGCGGAACGGGGAGCTGTTTTTT

J gene: TRBJ1-6
V gene: TRBV4-3
D gene: NA
CDR3 length: 14
clone size: NA
CDR3 protein: CASSQSRYNSPLHF
CDR3 DNA: TGCGCCAGCAGCCAATCGAGGTATAATTCACCCCTCCACTTT

J gene: TRBJ2-5
V gene: TRBV3-1/TRBV3-2
D gene: NA
CDR3 length: 15
clone size: NA
CDR3 protein: CASSQDQQYRETQYF
CDR3 DNA: TGTGCCAGCAGCCAAGATCAACAGTACCGGGAGACCCAGTACTTC

J gene: TRBJ1-4
V gene: TRBV7-9
D gene: NA
CDR3 length: 14
clone size: NA
CDR3 protein: CASSPPSKPEKLFF
CDR3 DNA: TGTGCCAGCAGCCCACCCAGTAAACCTGAAAAACTGTTTTTT

J gene: TRBJ1-1
V gene: TRBV11-2
D gene: TRBD1
CDR3 length: 15
clone size: NA
CDR3 protein: CASSLRGRGDTEAFF
CDR3 DNA: TGTGCCAGCAGCCTAAGGGGGCGGGGGGACACTGAAGCTTTCTTT

J gene: TRBJ1-4
V gene: TRBV7-9
D gene: NA
CDR3 length: 12
clone size: NA
CDR3 protein: CASSFGLRELFF
CDR3 DNA: TGTGCCAGCAGCTTCGGACTGCGGGAACTGTTTTTT

J gene: TRBJ1-1
V gene: TRBV9
D gene: NA
CDR3 length: 14
clone size: NA
CDR3 protein: CASSVDRVATEAFF
CDR3 DNA: TGTGCCAGCAGCGTAGACCGGGTCGCCACTGAAGCTTTCTTT

J gene: TRBJ2-7
V gene: TRBV18
D gene: NA
CDR3 length: 12
clone size: few
CDR3 protein: CASSPGTYEQYF
CDR3 DNA: TGTGCCAGCTCACCCGGGACCTACGAGCAGTACTTC

J gene: TRBJ1-2
V gene: TRBV28
D gene: NA
CDR3 length: 12
clone size: once
CDR3 protein: CASIAAGDGYTF
CDR3 DNA: TGTGCCAGCATCGCAGCCGGGGATGGCTACACCTTC

J gene: TRBJ1-5
V gene: TRBV3-1/TRBV3-2
D gene: TRBD1
CDR3 length: 14
clone size: NA
CDR3 protein: CASSHGQGDQPQHF
CDR3 DNA: TGTGCCAGCAGCCATGGACAGGGCGATCAGCCCCAGCATTTT

J gene: TRBJ2-5
V gene: TRBV10-2
D gene: NA
CDR3 length: 10
clone size: NA
CDR3 protein: CASSEETQYF
CDR3 DNA: TGCGCCAGCAGTGAGGAGACCCAGTACTTC

J gene: TRBJ1-4
V gene: TRBV7-9
D gene: NA
CDR3 length: 15
clone size: NA
CDR3 protein: CASSLVYSTNEKLFF
CDR3 DNA: TGTGCCAGCAGCTTAGTATACTCAACTAATGAAAAACTGTTTTTT

J gene: TRBJ1-4
V gene: TRBV5-5
D gene: TRBD1
CDR3 length: 17
clone size: NA
CDR3 protein: CASSSQATGGIGEKLFF
CDR3 DNA: TGTGCCAGCAGCTCGCAAGCTACAGGGGGAATTGGTGAAAAACTGTTTTTT